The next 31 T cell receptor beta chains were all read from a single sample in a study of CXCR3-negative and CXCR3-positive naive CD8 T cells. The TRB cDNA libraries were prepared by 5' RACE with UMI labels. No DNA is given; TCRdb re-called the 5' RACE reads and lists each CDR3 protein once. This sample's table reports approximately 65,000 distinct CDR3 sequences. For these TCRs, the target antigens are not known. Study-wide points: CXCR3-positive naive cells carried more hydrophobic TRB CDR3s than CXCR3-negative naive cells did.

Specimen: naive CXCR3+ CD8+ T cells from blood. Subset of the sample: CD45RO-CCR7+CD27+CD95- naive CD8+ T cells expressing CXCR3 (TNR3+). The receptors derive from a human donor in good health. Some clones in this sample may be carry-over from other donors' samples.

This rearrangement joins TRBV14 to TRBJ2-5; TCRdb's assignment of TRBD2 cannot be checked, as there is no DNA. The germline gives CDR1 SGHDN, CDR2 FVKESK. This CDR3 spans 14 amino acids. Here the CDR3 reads CASSLRLAEETQYF.

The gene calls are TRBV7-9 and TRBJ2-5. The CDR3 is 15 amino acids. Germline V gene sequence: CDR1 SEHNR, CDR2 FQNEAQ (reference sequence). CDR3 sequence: CASSLRDTYQETQYF.

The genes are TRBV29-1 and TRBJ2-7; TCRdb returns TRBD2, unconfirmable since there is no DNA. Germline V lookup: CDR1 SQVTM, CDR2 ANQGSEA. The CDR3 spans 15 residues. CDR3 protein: CSVELTLAGAYEQYF.

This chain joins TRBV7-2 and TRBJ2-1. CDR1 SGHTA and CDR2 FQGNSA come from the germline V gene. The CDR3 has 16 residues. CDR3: CASSFYLTGSYNEQFF.

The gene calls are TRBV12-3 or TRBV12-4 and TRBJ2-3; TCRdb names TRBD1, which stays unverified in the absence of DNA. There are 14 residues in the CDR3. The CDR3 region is CASSTTGQGNTQYF.

CDR3: CASSLQGAAGNGELFF. This sequence joins TRBV6-2 or TRBV6-3 and TRBJ2-2; the TCRdb call, TRBD1, lacks DNA for checking. There are 16 residues in the CDR3. The V gene's germline CDR1 is MNHEY and CDR2 SVGEGT.

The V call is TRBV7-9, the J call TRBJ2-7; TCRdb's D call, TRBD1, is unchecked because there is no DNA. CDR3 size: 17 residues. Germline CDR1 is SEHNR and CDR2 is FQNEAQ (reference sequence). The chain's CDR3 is CASSTPGTGPPTYEQYF. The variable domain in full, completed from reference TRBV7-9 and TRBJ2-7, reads DTGVSQNPRHKITKRGQNVTFRCDPISEHNRLYWYRQTLGQGPEFLTYFQNEAQLEKSRLLSDRFSAERPKGSFSTLEIQRTEQGDSAMYLCASSTPGTGPPTYEQYFGPGTRLTVT.

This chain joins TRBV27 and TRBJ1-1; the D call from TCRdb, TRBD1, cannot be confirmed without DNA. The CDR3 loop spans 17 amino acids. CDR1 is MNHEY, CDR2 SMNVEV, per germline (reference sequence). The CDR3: CASSPGTGPNWNTEAFF.

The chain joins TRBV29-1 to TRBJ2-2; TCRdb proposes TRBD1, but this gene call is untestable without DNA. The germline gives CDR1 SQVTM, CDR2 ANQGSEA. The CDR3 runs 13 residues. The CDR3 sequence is CSGKGQTTGELFF.

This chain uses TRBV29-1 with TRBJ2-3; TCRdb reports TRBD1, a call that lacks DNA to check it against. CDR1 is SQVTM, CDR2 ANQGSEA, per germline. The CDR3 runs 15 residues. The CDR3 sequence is CSGAGGDRRGDTQYF.

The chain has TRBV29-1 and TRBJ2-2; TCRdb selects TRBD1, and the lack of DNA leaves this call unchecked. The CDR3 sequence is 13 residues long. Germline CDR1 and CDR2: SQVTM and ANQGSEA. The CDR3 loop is CSVEGQWTGELFF.

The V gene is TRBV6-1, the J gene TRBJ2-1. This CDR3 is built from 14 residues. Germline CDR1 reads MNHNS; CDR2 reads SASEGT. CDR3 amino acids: CASISESSYNEQFF.

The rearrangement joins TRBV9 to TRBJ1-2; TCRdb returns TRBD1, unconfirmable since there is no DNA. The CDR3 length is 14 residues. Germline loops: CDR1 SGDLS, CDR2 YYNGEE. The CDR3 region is CASSVDTGGYGYTF.

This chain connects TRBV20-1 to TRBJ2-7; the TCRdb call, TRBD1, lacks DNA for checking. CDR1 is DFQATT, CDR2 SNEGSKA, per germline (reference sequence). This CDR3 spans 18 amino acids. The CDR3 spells CSARFYLIGTARIYEQYF.

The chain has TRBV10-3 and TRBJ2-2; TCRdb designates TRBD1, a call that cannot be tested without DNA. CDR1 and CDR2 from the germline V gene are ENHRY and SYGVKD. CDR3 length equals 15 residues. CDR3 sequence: CATKPGQINTGELFF.

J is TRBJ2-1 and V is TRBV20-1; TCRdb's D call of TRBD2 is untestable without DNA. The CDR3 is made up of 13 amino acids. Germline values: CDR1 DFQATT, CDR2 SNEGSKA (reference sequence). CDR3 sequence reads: CSARPGLAVEQFF.

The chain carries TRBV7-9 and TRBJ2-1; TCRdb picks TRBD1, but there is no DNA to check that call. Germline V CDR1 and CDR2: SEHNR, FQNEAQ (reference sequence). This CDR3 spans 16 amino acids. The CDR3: CASSLAGGQPDNAQFF.

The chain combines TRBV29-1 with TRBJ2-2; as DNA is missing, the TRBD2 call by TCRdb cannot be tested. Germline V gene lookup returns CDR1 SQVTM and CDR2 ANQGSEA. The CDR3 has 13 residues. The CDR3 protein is CSVDRDGAGELFF.

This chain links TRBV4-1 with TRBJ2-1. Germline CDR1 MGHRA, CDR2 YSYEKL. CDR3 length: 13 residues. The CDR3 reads CASSQGLYNEQFF.

The CDR3 is CSAREELAGLRETQYF. The gene calls are TRBV20-1 and TRBJ2-5; TCRdb reports TRBD2, a call that lacks DNA to check it against. Per germline, CDR1 DFQATT and CDR2 SNEGSKA (reference sequence). The CDR3 sequence is 16 residues long.

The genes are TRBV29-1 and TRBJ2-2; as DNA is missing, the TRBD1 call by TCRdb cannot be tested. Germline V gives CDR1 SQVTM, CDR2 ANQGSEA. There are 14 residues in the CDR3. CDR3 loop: CSAERDRVTGELFF.

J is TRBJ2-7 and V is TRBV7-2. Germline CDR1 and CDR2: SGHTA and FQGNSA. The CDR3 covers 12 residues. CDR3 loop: CASSSGTYEQYF. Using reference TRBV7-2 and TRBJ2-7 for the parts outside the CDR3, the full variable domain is GAGVSQSPSNKVTEKGKDVELRCDPISGHTALYWYRQSLGQGLEFLIYFQGNSAPDKSGLPSDRFSAERTGGSVSTLTIQRTQQEDSAVYLCASSSGTYEQYFGPGTRLTVT.

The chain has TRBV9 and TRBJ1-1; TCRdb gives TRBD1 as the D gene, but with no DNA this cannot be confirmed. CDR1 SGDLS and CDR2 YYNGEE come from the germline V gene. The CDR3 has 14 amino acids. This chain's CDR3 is CASSGTGEVTEAFF.

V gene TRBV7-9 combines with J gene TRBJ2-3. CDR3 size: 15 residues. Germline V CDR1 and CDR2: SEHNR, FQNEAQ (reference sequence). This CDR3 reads CASSAAKDSTDTQYF.

CDR3 amino acids: CASSQFNYNEQFF. V usage is TRBV3-1 and J usage is TRBJ2-1. The germline CDR1 and CDR2 sequences are LGHDT and YNNKEL (reference sequence). The CDR3 has 13 amino acids.

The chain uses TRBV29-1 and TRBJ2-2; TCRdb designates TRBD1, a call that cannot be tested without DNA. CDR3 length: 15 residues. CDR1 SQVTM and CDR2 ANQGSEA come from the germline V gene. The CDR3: CSVEDPGANTGELFF.

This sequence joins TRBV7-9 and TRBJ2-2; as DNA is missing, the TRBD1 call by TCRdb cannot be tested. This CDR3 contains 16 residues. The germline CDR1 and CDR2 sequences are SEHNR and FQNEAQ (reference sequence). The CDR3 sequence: CASNQGGRTGAGELFF.

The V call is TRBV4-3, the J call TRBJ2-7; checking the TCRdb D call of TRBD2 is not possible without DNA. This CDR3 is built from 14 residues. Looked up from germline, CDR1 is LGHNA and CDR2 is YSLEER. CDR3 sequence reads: CASSPGTNSYEQYF.

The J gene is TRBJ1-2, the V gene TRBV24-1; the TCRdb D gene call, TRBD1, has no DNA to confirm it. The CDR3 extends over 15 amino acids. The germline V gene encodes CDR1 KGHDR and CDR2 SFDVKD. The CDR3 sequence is CAKTGTDRANYGYTF.

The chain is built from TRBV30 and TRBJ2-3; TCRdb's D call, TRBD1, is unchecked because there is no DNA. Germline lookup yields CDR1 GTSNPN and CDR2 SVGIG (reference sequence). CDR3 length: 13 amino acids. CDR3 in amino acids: CACQGLVTDTQYF. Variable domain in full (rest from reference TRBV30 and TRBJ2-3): SQTIHQWPATLVQPVGSPLSLECTVEGTSNPNLYWYRQAAGRGLQLLFYSVGIGQISSEVPQNLSASRPQDRQFILSSKKLLLSDSGFYLCACQGLVTDTQYFGPGTRLTVL.

CDR3: CASSLRTGGGGNTEAFF. The J gene is TRBJ1-1, the V gene TRBV7-2; TCRdb's assignment of TRBD1 cannot be checked, as there is no DNA. Germline V gives CDR1 SGHTA, CDR2 FQGNSA. The CDR3 runs to 17 residues.